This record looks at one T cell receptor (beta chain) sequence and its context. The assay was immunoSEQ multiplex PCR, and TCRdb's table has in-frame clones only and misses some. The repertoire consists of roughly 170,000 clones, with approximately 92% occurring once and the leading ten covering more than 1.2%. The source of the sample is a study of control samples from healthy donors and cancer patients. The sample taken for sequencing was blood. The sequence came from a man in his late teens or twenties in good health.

CDR3 amino acids: CASSTGGAETDTQYF. CDR3 nucleotide sequence: TGCGCCAGCAGCACTGGTGGGGCAGAGACAGATACGCAGTATTTT. The genes are TRBV5-1 and TRBJ2-3, with D maybe TRBD1 (5 bases). This CDR3 contains 15 residues. Germline CDR1 is SGHRS and CDR2 is YFSETQ. Between the trimmed V and J ends, which lost 4 bases and 3 bases, there was a span of 15 bases.